This T cell receptor beta chain was recovered during a study of post-analysis software for immune sequencing data. General study findings and limits: Controls had lower frequencies than patients of a few TRBV segments, which included TRBV5-6, TRBV5-1 and TRBV20-1. Compared against controls, patients with multiple sclerosis displayed significantly lower normalized Chao1 diversity. Under F measure analysis, samples from one preparation batch co-clustered strongly.

Prepared libraries of TCR beta cDNA carried unique molecular identifiers. Out of roughly 0.85 to 11 million T cells, about 460,000 cDNA molecules were generated. TCRdb fed the PCR reads into MiXCR, producing one record per CDR3 protein. The top ten hold 7.6% of the sample, which has roughly 400,000 distinct CDR3 sequences, more than 30% seen once. A remark on this clonotype: Its specificity is unknown.

This CDR3 is 14 amino acids long. V lost 2 bases and J lost 4; bases outside the gene matches: 4. The germline gives CDR1 DFQATT, CDR2 SNEGSKA (reference sequence). Sequencing input: blood. V gene TRBV20-1 combines with J gene TRBJ2-1, with 8 positions matching TRBD2. The receptor was isolated from a girl between 2 and 10 years old with multiple sclerosis. CDR3: CSARTGRGYNEQFF. Written as DNA, the CDR3 is TGCAGTGCTAGAACCGGGAGGGGGTACAATGAGCAGTTCTTC.